Included here is one T cell receptor (beta chain) sequence, with context. As yet, its antigen is unknown. The data derive from a study of CD8+ T cells in alopecia areata. Researchers picked out CD4+ and CD8+ T cells from PBMCs by sorting. The CDR3 has 11 amino acids. Trimming took off 11 bases at V and 0 bases at J, with 6 bases between the two ends. Germline values: CDR1 MNHEY, CDR2 SMNVEV (reference sequence). Findings and caveats of the study: Mice showed TCR sharing more clearly than patients did, possibly owing to HLA. The study also sequences resident alphabeta T cells of normal skin in scalp samples. Lesional tissue from the scalp (especially in alopecia totalis/universalis) showed higher clonality than normal scalp.

TCR sequencing used cDNA made by reverse transcription of extracted RNA. Assay: immunoSEQ multiplex PCR; the TCRdb copy retains only in-frame clones and omits some. The sample shows 85,000 to 110,000 clones, roughly 53% of them seen only once. The TCR originated in a human donor in good health. What was sequenced was CD4+ T cells sorted from blood. The chain employs TRBV27 and TRBJ2-3; weak D call: TRBD2 (6 bases). The CDR3 sequence is CAAGSTDTQYF. CDR3 nucleotide sequence: TGTGCCGCGGGGAGCACAGATACGCAGTATTTT.